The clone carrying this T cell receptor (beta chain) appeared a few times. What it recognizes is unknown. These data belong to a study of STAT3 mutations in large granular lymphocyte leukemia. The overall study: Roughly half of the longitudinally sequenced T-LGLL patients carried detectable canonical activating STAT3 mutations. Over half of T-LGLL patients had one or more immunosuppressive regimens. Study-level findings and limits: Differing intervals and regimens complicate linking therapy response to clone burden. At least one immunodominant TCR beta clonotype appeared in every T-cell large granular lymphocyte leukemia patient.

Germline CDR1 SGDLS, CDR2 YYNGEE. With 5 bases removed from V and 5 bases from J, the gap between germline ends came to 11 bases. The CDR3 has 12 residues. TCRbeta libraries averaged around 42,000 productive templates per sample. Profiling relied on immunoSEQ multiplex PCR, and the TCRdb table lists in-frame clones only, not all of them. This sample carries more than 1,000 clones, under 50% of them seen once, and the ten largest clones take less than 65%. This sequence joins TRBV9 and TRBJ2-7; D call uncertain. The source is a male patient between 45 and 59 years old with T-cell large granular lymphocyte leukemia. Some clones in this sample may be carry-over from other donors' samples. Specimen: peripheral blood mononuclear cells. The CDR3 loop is CASSLGGDEQYF. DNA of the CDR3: TGTGCCAGCAGTCTCGGCGGTGACGAGCAGTACTTC.